This paragraph covers one TCR beta chain sequence. The germline CDR1 and CDR2 sequences are SGHVS and FNYEAQ. The ends were cut back, 5 bases at V and 0 bases at J, with 14 bases in the middle. The CDR3 is made up of 16 amino acids. Participating donors were healthy, HIV-negative adults free of recent acute infections or vaccinations. The CD8 memory fraction combined CD45RO+ cells with TemRA cells (CCR7-negative CD45RA+). This sample was included in a study of shared clonotypes between healthy human individuals. The data were produced by immunoSEQ multiplex PCR, yet TCRdb's version contains in-frame clones alone and is incomplete. This table has 100,000 to 130,000 clones, 68% appearing once.

The specimen sequenced was memory CD8+ T cells sorted from blood. The subset is: CD45RO+ cells pooled with CCR7-negative TemRA cells. This rearrangement joins TRBV7-6 to TRBJ2-1; the D gene is possibly TRBD2 (5 bases). The TCR comes from a woman under 40 in good health. CDR3 sequence reads: CASSPGVVSSYNEQFF. For the CDR3, the DNA is TGTGCCAGCAGCCCCGGGGTAGTCTCCTCCTACAATGAGCAGTTCTTC.